This paragraph reports one TCR beta chain. Its antigen is unknown. These data are taken from a study of long-term antiretroviral therapy in people with HIV. Background on the study: The earliest samples predate the 2015 immediate-ART recommendation by about a decade. Broader study findings: Blood dates from the mid-2000s to the late 2010s, possibly under older ART regimens.

They ran version v3.0 of the immunoSEQ assay at survey level. The method was immunoSEQ multiplex PCR; TCRdb's version includes in-frame clones alone and lacks a portion of them. The table has more than 20,000 clones, 85% seen once. This CDR3 spans 14 amino acids. Germline CDR1 SEHNR, CDR2 FQNEAQ (reference sequence). Trimming took 5 bases from V and 3 from J, leaving 14 bases between them. The source of this sequence is a man in his forties or fifties with HIV. The gene calls are TRBV7-9 and TRBJ2-7; D possibly corresponds to TRBD1 (7 bases). Sequencing was performed on unsorted PBMCs, taken 2.3 years after starting antiretroviral therapy. CDR3 nucleotides: TGTGCCAGCAGCCCCAGGGGGGAGATCTACGAGCAGTACTTC. As protein: CASSPRGEIYEQYF.